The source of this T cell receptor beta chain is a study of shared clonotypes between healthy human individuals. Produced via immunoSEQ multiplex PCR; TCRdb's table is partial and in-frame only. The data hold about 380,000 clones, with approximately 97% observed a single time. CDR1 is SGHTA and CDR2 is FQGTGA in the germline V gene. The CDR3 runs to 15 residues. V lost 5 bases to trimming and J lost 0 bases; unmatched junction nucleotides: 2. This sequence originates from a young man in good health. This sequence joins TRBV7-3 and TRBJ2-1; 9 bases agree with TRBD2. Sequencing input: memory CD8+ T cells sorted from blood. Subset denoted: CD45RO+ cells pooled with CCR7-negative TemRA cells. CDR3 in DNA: TGTGCCAGCAGCATTAGCGGGAGCTCCTACAATGAGCAGTTCTTC. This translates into CASSISGSSYNEQFF.